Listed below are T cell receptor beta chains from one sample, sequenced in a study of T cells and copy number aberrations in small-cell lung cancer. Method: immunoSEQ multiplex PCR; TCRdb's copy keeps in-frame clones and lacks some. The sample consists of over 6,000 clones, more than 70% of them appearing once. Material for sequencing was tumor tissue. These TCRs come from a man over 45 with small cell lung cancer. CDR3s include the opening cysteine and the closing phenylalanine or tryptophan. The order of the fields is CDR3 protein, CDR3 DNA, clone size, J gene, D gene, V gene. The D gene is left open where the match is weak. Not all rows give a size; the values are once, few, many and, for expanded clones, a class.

CASSETSLSTDTQYF	TGCGCCAGCAGTGAGACTAGCCTTAGCACAGATACGCAGTATTTT	NA	TRBJ2-3	NA	TRBV10-2
CASSPGTLAGADTQYF	TGTGCCAGCAGTCCCGGCACCCTAGCGGGAGCCGATACGCAGTATTTT	NA	TRBJ2-3	TRBD2	TRBV5-4
CASSPRGNTEAFF	TGTGCCAGCAGCCCCCGGGGGAACACTGAAGCTTTCTTT	NA	TRBJ1-1	NA	TRBV16
CASSTGGTGGYEQYF	TGTGCCAGCAGCACAGGCGGGACAGGAGGATACGAGCAGTACTTC	NA	TRBJ2-7	TRBD1	TRBV11-3
CASSRRLENTGELFF	TGTGCCAGCTCACGTAGACTAGAGAACACCGGGGAGCTGTTTTTT	NA	TRBJ2-2	NA	TRBV18
CASSSRTSGTLDEQFF	TGTGCCAGCAGCTCCCGGACTAGCGGGACCCTCGATGAGCAGTTCTTC	NA	TRBJ2-1	TRBD2	TRBV9
CASSFLVLGVINTGELFF	TGTGCCAGCAGCTTTCTCGTGTTGGGAGTGATCAACACCGGGGAGCTGTTTTTT	NA	TRBJ2-2	NA	TRBV5-8
CASSESLRGRADTQYF	TGTGCCAGCAGTGAATCACTGAGGGGGCGGGCGGATACGCAGTATTTT	NA	TRBJ2-3	TRBD1	TRBV25-1
CASSDLGGQDFEQYF	TGTGCCAGTAGCGATTTGGGAGGCCAAGATTTTGAGCAGTACTTC	NA	TRBJ2-7	NA	TRBV19
CASSFRGDEQFF	TGTGCCAGTAGTTTCAGGGGCGATGAGCAGTTCTTC	NA	TRBJ2-1	NA	TRBV19
CASSEGVRDSQYF	TGTGCCAGCAGCGAAGGTGTCCGGGACAGCCAGTACTTC	NA	TRBJ2-5	TRBD1	TRBV14
CSVDPGTGSPFF	TGCAGCGTTGACCCGGGAACAGGCTCCCCTTTCTTT	few	TRBJ1-1	NA	TRBV29-1
CASTLDESGNTGELFF	TGTGCCAGCACCCTTGACGAGAGCGGAAACACCGGGGAGCTGTTTTTT	NA	TRBJ2-2	NA	TRBV28
CASSSASGVGGQYF	TGTGCCAGCAGCTCCGCTAGCGGGGTCGGGGGGCAGTACTTC	NA	TRBJ2-7	TRBD2	TRBV7-9
CASYRVFRQDTQYF	TGTGCCAGCTACAGGGTATTCCGCCAAGATACGCAGTATTTT	NA	TRBJ2-3	NA	TRBV28
CASSLYGTGHYNEQFF	TGTGCCAGCAGTTTATATGGGACAGGGCACTACAATGAGCAGTTCTTC	medium-sized	TRBJ2-1	TRBD1	TRBV28
CASSLVRETQYF	TGTGCCAGCAGCTTAGTCCGGGAGACCCAGTACTTC	NA	TRBJ2-5	NA	TRBV11-2
CASSRDRGEAFF	TGTGCCAGCAGCAGGGACAGGGGCGAAGCTTTCTTT	NA	TRBJ1-1	TRBD1	TRBV11-2
CASSERPNENTEAFF	TGTGCCAGCAGTGAAAGGCCCAACGAGAACACTGAAGCTTTCTTT	medium-sized	TRBJ1-1	NA	TRBV6-1
CASSPGQGAEKLFF	TGCGCCAGCAGCCCGGGACAGGGGGCTGAAAAACTGTTTTTT	NA	TRBJ1-4	TRBD1	TRBV5-1
CASSLGTGGETQYF	TGTGCTAGCAGCTTAGGGACAGGCGGGGAGACCCAGTACTTC	NA	TRBJ2-5	TRBD1	TRBV7-7
CASSLQGAIITYEQYF	TGTGCCAGCAGCTTACAGGGGGCTATAATCACCTACGAGCAGTACTTC	once	TRBJ2-7	TRBD1	TRBV7-2
CASSAAPGDYGYTF	TGTGCCAGCAGTGCCGCCCCTGGGGACTATGGCTACACCTTC	NA	TRBJ1-2	NA	TRBV28